This passage covers 8 T cell receptor beta chains from one sample sequenced in a study of blood T cell repertoires in COVID-19 (dated by TCRdb to between 2020 and 2021). Library construction relied on the immunoSEQ multiplex PCR assay. The source is immuneACCESS, and TCRdb retained only in-frame sequences with V and J called. Part of the clones is not carried over; for the studies checked, unresolved V genes explain less than half of this, and the remainder is unexplained. The sample includes 60,000 to 85,000 clones, with roughly nine tenths observed a single time. The ten largest clones take up around 7% of the sample. Sequencing input: peripheral blood. These receptor sequences come from a man aged 40-55 years with COVID-19, enrolled during active disease.

In its sample, this clone was seen a few times. This chain connects TRBV4-1 to TRBJ1-5, with a possible D match to TRBD1 (5 bases). The CDR3 has 18 residues. Germline loops: CDR1 MGHRA, CDR2 YSYEKL. The V end lost 0 bases, the J end lost 5 bases, and 20 bases lay between the germline ends. CDR3 coding DNA: TGCGCCAGCAGCCAAGATTCAGGGTTTGTCGGTTCTTATCAGCCCCAGCATTTT. Protein: CASSQDSGFVGSYQPQHF.

The V call is TRBV7-6, the J call TRBJ2-7, with a tentative D call TRBD2 (5 bases). Germline CDR1 and CDR2: SGHVS and FNYEAQ. This CDR3 has 14 residues. V gave up 0 bases and J gave up 5 bases, with 11 bases separating them. This CDR3 reads CASSLAREVHEQYF. The CDR3 DNA reads TGTGCCAGCAGCTTAGCTCGGGAAGTCCACGAGCAGTACTTC. Full variable domain (remainder filled in from reference TRBV7-6 and TRBJ2-7): GAGVSQSPRYKVTKRGQDVALRCDPISGHVSLYWYRQALGQGPEFLTYFNYEAQQDKSGLPNDRFSAERPEGSISTLTIQRTEQRDSAMYRCASSLAREVHEQYFGPGTRLTVT.

The V call is TRBV23-1, the J call TRBJ2-7; 9 positions agree with TRBD1. TRBV23-1 carries the ORF label, with uncertain function. Trimming cost V 6 bases and J 3 bases; bases outside gene matches: 21. The CDR3 totals 19 residues. The CDR3 sequence is CASSQNGPNRGPIFYEQYF. CDR3 nucleotide sequence: TGCGCCAGCAGCCAGAATGGCCCAAACAGGGGGCCAATATTCTACGAGCAGTACTTC.

The genes are TRBV30 and TRBJ2-7, with a weak D call TRBD2 (5 bases). The V gene's germline CDR1 is GTSNPN and CDR2 SVGIG (reference sequence). Trimming removed 2 bases at V and 5 bases at J, with 16 bases between. This CDR3 has 14 residues. The chain's CDR3 is CAWSPLRALDEQYF. DNA of the CDR3: TGTGCCTGGAGTCCCCTGCGGGCCCTCGACGAGCAGTACTTC.

This clone was counted only a few times. The chain carries TRBV28 and TRBJ1-5; D may be TRBD1 (6 bases). This CDR3 is built from 14 residues. Trimming stripped 6 bases from V and 8 bases from J, with 17 bases between. Germline CDR1 and CDR2: MDHEN and SYDVKM. The CDR3 coding sequence is TGTGCCAGCAGGTCAGAAGGGGGGGGAAAGCCCCAGCATTTT. Its protein product is CASRSEGGGKPQHF.

The chain uses TRBV1 and TRBJ1-2; the table's D call TRBD1 went unverified against the DNA. TRBV1 counts as a pseudogene. The CDR3 runs 14 residues. The CDR3 protein is CTSSQPGQGSGYTF. CDR3 nucleotides: TGCACCAGCAGCCAACCAGGACAGGGGTCTGGCTACACCTTC.

The J gene is TRBJ2-1, the V gene TRBV5-1; D gene ambiguous. Trimming stripped 1 base from V and 7 bases from J, with 12 bases between. Germline lookup yields CDR1 SGHRS and CDR2 YFSETQ. CDR3 size: 14 residues. CDR3: CASSLRVGGNEQFF. The CDR3 DNA reads TGCGCCAGCAGCTTGAGAGTTGGTGGTAATGAGCAGTTCTTC.

The rearrangement joins TRBV11-2 to TRBJ2-3; TRBD2 matches 7 bases. The CDR3 contains 16 residues. V shed 6 bases, J shed 3 bases, and the junction held 12 bases outside the gene matches. The germline gives CDR1 SGHAT, CDR2 FQNNGV. CDR3 DNA: TGTGCCAGCAGGGCGGGACTATCTCCCCGTACAGATACGCAGTATTTT. Protein: CASRAGLSPRTDTQYF.